This entry concerns a single TCR beta chain. Germline loops: CDR1 SNHLY, CDR2 FYNNEI. The CDR3 has 14 amino acids. J gave up 4 bases and V 4 bases, and 6 bases lay outside the gene matches. This sample is drawn from a study of blood T cell repertoires in COVID-19. Original analysis: Nucleated cell counts were estimated from reference gene primer amplification. Profiling relied on immunoSEQ multiplex PCR, and the TCRdb table lists in-frame clones only, not all of them. V and J calls and clone size come straight from that table; D and trimming were deduced from the DNA. The table records more than 150,000 clones, 89% of them present only once.

The chain couples TRBV2 to TRBJ2-5; TRBD1 matches at 7 bases. Sequencing was carried out using peripheral blood. This TCR was sampled from a man aged 40-50 years with acute or convalescent COVID-19. The CDR3 is CASSVQGFGETQYF. CDR3 nucleotides: TGTGCCAGCAGTGTACAGGGGTTTGGAGAGACCCAGTACTTC.